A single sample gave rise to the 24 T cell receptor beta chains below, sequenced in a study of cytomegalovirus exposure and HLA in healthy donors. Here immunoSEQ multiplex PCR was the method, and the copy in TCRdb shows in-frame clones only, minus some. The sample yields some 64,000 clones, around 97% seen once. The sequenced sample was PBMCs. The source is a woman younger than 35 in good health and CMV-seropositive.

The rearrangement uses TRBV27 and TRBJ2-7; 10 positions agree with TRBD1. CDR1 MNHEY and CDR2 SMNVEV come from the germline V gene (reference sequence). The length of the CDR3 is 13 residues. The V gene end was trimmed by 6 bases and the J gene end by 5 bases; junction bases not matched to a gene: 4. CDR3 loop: CASRGQGWDEQYF. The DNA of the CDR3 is TGTGCCAGCAGGGGACAGGGGTGGGACGAGCAGTACTTC.

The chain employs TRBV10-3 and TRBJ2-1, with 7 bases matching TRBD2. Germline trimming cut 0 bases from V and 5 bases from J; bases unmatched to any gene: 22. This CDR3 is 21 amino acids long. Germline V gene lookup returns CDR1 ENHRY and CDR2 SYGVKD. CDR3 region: CAISESYPSGGPQPSNNEQFF. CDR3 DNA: TGTGCCATCAGTGAGTCATACCCTAGCGGAGGGCCACAGCCTTCTAACAATGAGCAGTTCTTC.

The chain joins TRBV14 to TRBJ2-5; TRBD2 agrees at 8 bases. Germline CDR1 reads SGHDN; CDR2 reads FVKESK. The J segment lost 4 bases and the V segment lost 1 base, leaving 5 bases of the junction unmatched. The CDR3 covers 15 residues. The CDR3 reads CASSQGTGGAETQYF. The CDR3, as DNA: TGTGCCAGCAGCCAAGGGACGGGAGGGGCAGAGACCCAGTACTTC. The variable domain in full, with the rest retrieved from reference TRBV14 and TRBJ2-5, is EAGVTQFPSHSVIEKGQTVTLRCDPISGHDNLYWYRRVMGKEIKFLLHFVKESKQDESGMPNNRFLAERTGGTYSTLKVQPAELEDSGVYFCASSQGTGGAETQYFGPGTRLLVL.

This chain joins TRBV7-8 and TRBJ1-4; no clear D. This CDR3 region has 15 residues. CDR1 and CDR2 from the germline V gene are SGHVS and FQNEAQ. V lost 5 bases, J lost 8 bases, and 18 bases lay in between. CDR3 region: CASSGPGGGDEKLFF. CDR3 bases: TGTGCCAGCAGCGGCCCAGGAGGCGGTGACGAAAAACTGTTTTTT. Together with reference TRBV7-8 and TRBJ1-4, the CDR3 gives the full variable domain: GAGVSQSPRYKVAKRGQDVALRCDPISGHVSLFWYQQALGQGPEFLTYFQNEAQLDKSGLPSDRFFAERPEGSVSTLKIQRTQQEDSAVYLCASSGPGGGDEKLFFGSGTQLSVL.

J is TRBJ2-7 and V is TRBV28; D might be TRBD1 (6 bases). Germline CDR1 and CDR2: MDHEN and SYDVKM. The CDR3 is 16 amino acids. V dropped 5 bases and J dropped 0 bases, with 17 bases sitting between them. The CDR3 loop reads CASSPLRDMNSYEQYF. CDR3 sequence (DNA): TGTGCCAGCAGTCCGTTAAGGGACATGAACTCCTACGAGCAGTACTTC.

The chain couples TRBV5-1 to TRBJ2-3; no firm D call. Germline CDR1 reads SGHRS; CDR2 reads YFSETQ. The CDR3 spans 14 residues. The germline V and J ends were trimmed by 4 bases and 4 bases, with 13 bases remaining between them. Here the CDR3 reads CASSPSNLADTQYF. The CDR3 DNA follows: TGCGCCAGCAGCCCAAGCAATCTCGCAGATACGCAGTATTTT.

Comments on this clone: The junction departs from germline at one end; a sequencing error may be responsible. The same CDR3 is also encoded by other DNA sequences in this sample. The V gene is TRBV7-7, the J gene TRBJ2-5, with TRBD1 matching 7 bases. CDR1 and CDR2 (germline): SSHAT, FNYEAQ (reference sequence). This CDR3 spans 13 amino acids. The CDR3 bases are TGTGCTAGCAGCCGGGACAGCCAAGAGACCCAGTACTTC. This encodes CASSRDSQETQYF.

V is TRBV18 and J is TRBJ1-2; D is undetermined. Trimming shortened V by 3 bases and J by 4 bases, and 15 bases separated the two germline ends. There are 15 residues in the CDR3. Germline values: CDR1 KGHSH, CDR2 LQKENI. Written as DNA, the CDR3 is TGTGCCAGCTCACCTATAGAGAGGGTAGGCTATGGCTACACCTTC. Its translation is CASSPIERVGYGYTF.

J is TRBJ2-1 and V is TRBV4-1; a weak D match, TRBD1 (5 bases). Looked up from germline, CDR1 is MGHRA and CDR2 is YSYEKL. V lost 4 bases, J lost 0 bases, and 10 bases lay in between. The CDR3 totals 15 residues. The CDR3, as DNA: TGCGCCAGCAGCCTAAGAGACAGCTCCTACAATGAGCAGTTCTTC. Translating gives CASSLRDSSYNEQFF.

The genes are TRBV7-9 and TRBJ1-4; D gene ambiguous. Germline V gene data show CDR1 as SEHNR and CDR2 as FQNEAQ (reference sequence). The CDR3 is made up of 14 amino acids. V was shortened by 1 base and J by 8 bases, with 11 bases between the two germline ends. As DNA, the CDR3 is TGTGCCAGCAGCTTAGGAGGGATCGGAGAAAAACTGTTTTTT. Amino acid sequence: CASSLGGIGEKLFF.

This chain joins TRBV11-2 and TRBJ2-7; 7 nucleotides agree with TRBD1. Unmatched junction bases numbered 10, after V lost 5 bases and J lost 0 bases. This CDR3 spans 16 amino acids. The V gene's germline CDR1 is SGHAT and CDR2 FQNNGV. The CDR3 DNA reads TGTGCCAGCAGCCGTCGTGGGACAGTGAGCTCCTACGAGCAGTACTTC. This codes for CASSRRGTVSSYEQYF.

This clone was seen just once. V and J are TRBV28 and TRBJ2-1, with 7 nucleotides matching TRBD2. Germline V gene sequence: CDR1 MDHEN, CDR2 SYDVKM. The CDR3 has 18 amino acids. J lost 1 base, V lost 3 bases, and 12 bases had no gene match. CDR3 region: CASSFGASGGPSYNEQFF. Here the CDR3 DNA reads TGTGCCAGCAGTTTCGGGGCTAGCGGAGGGCCGTCCTACAATGAGCAGTTCTTC.

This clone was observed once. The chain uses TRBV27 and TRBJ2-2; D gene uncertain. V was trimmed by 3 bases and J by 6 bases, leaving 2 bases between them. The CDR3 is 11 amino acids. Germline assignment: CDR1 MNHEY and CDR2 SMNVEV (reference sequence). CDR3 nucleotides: TGTGCCAGCAGTTTCGCCGGGGAGCTGTTTTTT. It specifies CASSFAGELFF.

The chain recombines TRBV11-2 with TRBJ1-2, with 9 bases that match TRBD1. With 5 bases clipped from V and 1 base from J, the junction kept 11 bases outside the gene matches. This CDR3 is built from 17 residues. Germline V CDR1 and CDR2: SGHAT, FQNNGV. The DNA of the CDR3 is TGTGCCAGCAGCCCGGGGACAGGGACGGGATTTAACTATGGCTACACCTTC. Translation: CASSPGTGTGFNYGYTF.

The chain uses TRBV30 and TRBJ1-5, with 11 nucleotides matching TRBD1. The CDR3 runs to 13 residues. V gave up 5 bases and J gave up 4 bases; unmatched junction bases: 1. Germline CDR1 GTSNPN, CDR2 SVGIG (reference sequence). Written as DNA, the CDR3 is TGTGCCTGGGGGACAGGGGGGAATCAGCCCCAGCATTTT. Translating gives CAWGTGGNQPQHF.

CDR3 protein: CASSTTGIIETQYF. As DNA, the CDR3 is TGTGCCAGCAGCACTACAGGGATTATAGAGACCCAGTACTTC. The chain has TRBV7-3 and TRBJ2-5; D possibly corresponds to TRBD1 (6 bases). This CDR3 comprises 14 residues. Germline V gives CDR1 SGHTA, CDR2 FQGTGA. Trimming stripped 5 bases from V and 4 bases from J, with 14 bases between.

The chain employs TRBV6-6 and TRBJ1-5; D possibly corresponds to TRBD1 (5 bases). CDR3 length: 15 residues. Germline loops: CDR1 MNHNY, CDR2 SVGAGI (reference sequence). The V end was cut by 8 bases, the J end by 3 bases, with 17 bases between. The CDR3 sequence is CASSPPGRINQPQHF. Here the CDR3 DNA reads TGTGCCAGCTCCCCTCCAGGGCGGATCAATCAGCCCCAGCATTTT.

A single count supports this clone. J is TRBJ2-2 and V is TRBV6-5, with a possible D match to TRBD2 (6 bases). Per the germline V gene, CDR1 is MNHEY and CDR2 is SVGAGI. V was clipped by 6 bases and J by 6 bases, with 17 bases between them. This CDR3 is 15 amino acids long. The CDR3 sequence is CASRSLGGSSGELFF. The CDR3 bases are TGTGCCAGCAGAAGCCTCGGGGGTAGTTCCGGGGAGCTGTTTTTT.

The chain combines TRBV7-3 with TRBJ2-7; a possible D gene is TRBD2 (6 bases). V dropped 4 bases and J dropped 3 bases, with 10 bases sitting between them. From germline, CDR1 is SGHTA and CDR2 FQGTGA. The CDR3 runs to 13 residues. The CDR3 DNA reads TGTGCCAGCAGCTACCAGGGAGGCTACGAGCAGTACTTC. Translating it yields CASSYQGGYEQYF.

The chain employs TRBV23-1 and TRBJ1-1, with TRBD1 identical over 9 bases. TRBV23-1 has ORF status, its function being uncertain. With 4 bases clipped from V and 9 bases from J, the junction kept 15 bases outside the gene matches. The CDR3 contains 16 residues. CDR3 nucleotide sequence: TGCGCCAGCAGTCCGCCGTCATTAATGACAGGGGGGAAAGCTTTCTTT. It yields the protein CASSPPSLMTGGKAFF.

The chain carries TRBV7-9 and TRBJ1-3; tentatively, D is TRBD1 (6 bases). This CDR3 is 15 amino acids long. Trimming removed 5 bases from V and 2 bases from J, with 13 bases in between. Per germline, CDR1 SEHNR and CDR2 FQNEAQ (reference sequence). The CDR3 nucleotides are TGTGCCAGCAGCACTTCAGGGGCAACTGGAAACACCATATATTTT. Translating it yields CASSTSGATGNTIYF.

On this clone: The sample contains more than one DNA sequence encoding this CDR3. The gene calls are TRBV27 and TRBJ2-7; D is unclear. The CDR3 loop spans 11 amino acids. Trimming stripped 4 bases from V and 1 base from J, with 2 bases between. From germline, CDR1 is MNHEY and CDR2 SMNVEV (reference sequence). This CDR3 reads CASSSSYEQYF. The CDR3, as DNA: TGTGCCAGCAGTTCGTCCTACGAGCAGTACTTC.

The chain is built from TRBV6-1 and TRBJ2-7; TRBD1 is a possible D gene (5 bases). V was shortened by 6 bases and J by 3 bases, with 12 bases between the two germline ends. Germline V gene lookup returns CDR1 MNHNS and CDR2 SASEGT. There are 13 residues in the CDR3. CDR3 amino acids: CASSRTSLYEQYF. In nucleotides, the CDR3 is TGTGCCAGCAGCCGGACATCCCTCTACGAGCAGTACTTC.

CDR3 in DNA: TGTGCCAGTAGTATACAGGGGCCCGGGGAGCTGTTTTTT. This gives the protein CASSIQGPGELFF. The rearrangement uses TRBV19 and TRBJ2-2; possibly TRBD1 for D (6 bases). The CDR3 length is 13 residues. Germline V gene lookup returns CDR1 LNHDA and CDR2 SQIVND (reference sequence). Trimming removed 2 bases from V and 6 bases from J, with 7 bases in between.